One sample yielded the 2 T cell receptor beta chains listed below, sequenced in a study of blood T cell repertoires in COVID-19. This table comes from immunoSEQ multiplex PCR, and its TCRdb copy is limited to in-frame clones, with some not included. The sample carries about 72,000 clones, 91% recorded once. Sample: peripheral blood. The receptors come from a human donor in a cohort sampled during active COVID-19.

The gene calls are TRBV3-1 (or the pseudogene TRBV3-2) and TRBJ2-1, with no clear D. The germline V gene has CDR1 LGHDT and CDR2 YNNKEL (reference sequence). This CDR3 spans 12 amino acids. Trimming took off 8 bases at V and 5 bases at J, with 10 bases between the two ends. CDR3 coding DNA: TGTGCCAGCTCGAGGTCGGACAATGAGCAGTTCTTC. Translated, it gives CASSRSDNEQFF.

The V and J genes are TRBV19 and TRBJ2-1, with 11 bases fitting TRBD1. Unmatched junction bases numbered 5, after V lost 6 bases and J lost 7 bases. The CDR3 extends over 14 amino acids. The germline V gene has CDR1 LNHDA and CDR2 SQIVND (reference sequence). The CDR3 DNA follows: TGTGCCAGTAGCACCGGGACAGGGGGTAATGAGCAGTTCTTC. Protein: CASSTGTGGNEQFF.